Each of the 20 T cell receptor beta chains below was sequenced from the same sample in a study of T cells in Graves' hyperthyroidism and ophthalmopathy. Authors of the study amplified TCR beta CDR3 regions from RNA transcripts. First-round RT-PCR of the TCR CDR3 relied on the HTBI primer set. Each CDR3 protein is one row after TCRdb ran MiXCR on the multiplex PCR reads. In the table there are about 700,000 distinct CDR3 sequences, approximately 14% of which are singletons. The sequencing sample was made of blood. The receptors originated from a woman aged 18-30 years with Graves' hyperthyroidism.

A word on this clonotype: A much larger clone sits a single nucleotide away, making a read error possible. This CDR3 fails to terminate in the conserved phenylalanine or tryptophan, so it likely reflects a read error. The chain uses TRBV18 and TRBJ2-3; TRBD2 aligns across 7 bases. CDR1 is KGHSH and CDR2 is LQKENI in the germline V gene. The J segment lost 0 bases and the V segment lost 3 bases, leaving 3 bases of the junction unmatched. The CDR3 covers 15 residues. CDR3 protein: CASSPPGGSTDTQYL. The DNA of the CDR3 is TGTGCCAGCTCACCTCCCGGGGGGAGCACAGATACGCAGTATCTT.

The sample holds many counts of this clonotype. The V gene is TRBV30, the J gene TRBJ2-7, with D possibly being TRBD1 or TRBD2 (5 bases each). Trimming pared 0 bases from V and 4 bases from J, leaving 7 bases between. The CDR3 contains 12 residues. The germline V gene has CDR1 GTSNPN and CDR2 SVGIG (reference sequence). CDR3 loop: CAWSVEGYEQYF. Written as DNA, the CDR3 is TGTGCCTGGAGTGTAGAGGGGTACGAGCAGTACTTC.

This clonotype has only a few counts. This rearrangement joins TRBV5-1 to TRBJ2-5, with D possibly matching TRBD2 (6 bases). Germline CDR1 and CDR2: SGHRS and YFSETQ. The V end lost 0 bases, the J end lost 4 bases, and 19 bases lay between the germline ends. This CDR3 region has 17 residues. The DNA of the CDR3 is TGCGCCAGCAGCTTGGGGGGAGGCCCTATGGATGTAGAGACCCAGTACTTC. Translating gives CASSLGGGPMDVETQYF. The whole variable domain, remainder taken from reference TRBV5-1 and TRBJ2-5, is KAGVTQTPRYLIKTRGQQVTLSCSPISGHRSVSWYQQTPGQGLQFLFEYFSETQRNKGNFPGRFSGRQFSNSRSEMNVSTLELGDSALYLCASSLGGGPMDVETQYFGPGTRLLVL.

This clonotype was counted at least ten times. This chain joins TRBV7-9 and TRBJ2-7, with 7 positions matching TRBD1. V trimming: 4 bases; J trimming: 3 bases; junction bases outside the gene matches: 9. The CDR3 is made up of 15 amino acids. The V gene's germline CDR1 is SEHNR and CDR2 FQNEAQ (reference sequence). In DNA form, the CDR3 reads TGTGCCAGCAGCTGGCAGGGGGAGAGGGGCTACGAGCAGTACTTC. Translated, it gives CASSWQGERGYEQYF.

This clonotype was detected a few times. The rearrangement joins TRBV9 to TRBJ1-6; no definite D call. Trimming removed 5 bases from V and 2 bases from J, with 17 bases in between. There are 17 residues in the CDR3. Germline V CDR1 and CDR2: SGDLS, YYNGEE. CDR3 amino acids: CASSSGGLGPYNSPLHF. DNA of the CDR3: TGTGCCAGCAGTTCGGGTGGGTTGGGCCCCTATAATTCACCCCTCCACTTT.

This clonotype was observed at least ten times. The chain joins TRBV28 to TRBJ2-7; 7 bases line up with TRBD2. Germline loops: CDR1 MDHEN, CDR2 SYDVKM. Trimming took 2 bases from V and 4 from J; bases not matched to a gene: 20. The CDR3 extends over 19 amino acids. This chain's CDR3 is CASSLNFAGEKRPRYEQYF. CDR3 nucleotide sequence: TGTGCCAGCAGTTTAAATTTCGCGGGAGAGAAAAGGCCAAGATACGAGCAGTACTTC.

At least ten counts were recorded for this clonotype. V gene TRBV28 combines with J gene TRBJ2-1; 16 nucleotides agree with TRBD2. The germline V gene encodes CDR1 MDHEN and CDR2 SYDVKM. The CDR3 extends over 15 amino acids. V trimming: 5 bases; J trimming: 8 bases; junction bases outside the gene matches: 3. CDR3 sequence: CASSGTSGRAYEQFF. Here the CDR3 DNA reads TGTGCCAGCAGTGGGACTAGCGGGAGGGCATATGAGCAGTTCTTC.

This clonotype has ten or more counts. V is TRBV28 and J is TRBJ2-5, with D uncertain. This CDR3 is 16 amino acids long. The germline gives CDR1 MDHEN, CDR2 SYDVKM. V was cut by 2 bases and J by 5 bases, with 18 bases left in between. The CDR3 coding sequence is TGTGCCAGCAGTTTACCCAATGGGCCGGTGGGCGAGACCCAGTACTTC. It yields the protein CASSLPNGPVGETQYF.

This clonotype appeared a few times. The CDR3 region is CSANARRRRPETQYF. The CDR3, as DNA: TGCAGTGCAAACGCTAGGAGGAGGCGTCCGGAGACCCAGTACTTC. The chain joins TRBV20-1 to TRBJ2-5; D is possibly TRBD2 (5 bases). V was pared by 6 bases and J by 5 bases, with 22 bases between. This CDR3 has 15 amino acids. Germline-derived CDR1 and CDR2 are DFQATT and SNEGSKA (reference sequence).

A few counts support this clonotype. This chain connects TRBV6-5 to TRBJ2-2, with D hard to call. V lost 2 bases, J lost 3 bases, and 7 bases lay in between. Germline lookup yields CDR1 MNHEY and CDR2 SVGAGI. The CDR3 runs 14 residues. CDR3 DNA: TGTGCCAGCAGTTACGACACAGACACCGGGGAGCTGTTTTTT. Its protein is CASSYDTDTGELFF.

V and J are TRBV7-9 and TRBJ2-3; 7 bases agree with TRBD2. This CDR3 spans 20 amino acids. V lost 1 base, J lost 0 bases, and 16 bases stayed unmatched. Germline values: CDR1 SEHNR, CDR2 FQNEAQ (reference sequence). The chain's CDR3 is CASSLGWYSGNLGSTDTQYF. For the CDR3, the DNA is TGTGCCAGCAGCTTAGGTTGGTACAGCGGGAATCTCGGTAGCACAGATACGCAGTATTTT.

This clonotype was observed many times. V is TRBV19 and J is TRBJ1-1; no reliable D call. Per the germline V gene, CDR1 is LNHDA and CDR2 is SQIVND (reference sequence). Trimming shortened V by 9 bases and J by 0 bases, and 11 bases separated the two germline ends. The CDR3 has 13 amino acids. Written as DNA, the CDR3 is TGTGCCAGCAGCCGGGGAGTGAACACTGAAGCTTTCTTT. It specifies CASSRGVNTEAFF.

This clonotype has at least ten counts. The chain carries TRBV27 and TRBJ2-7, with no clear D. Per germline, CDR1 MNHEY and CDR2 SMNVEV (reference sequence). V lost 5 bases to trimming and J lost 2 bases, with 10 bases between them. The CDR3 is made up of 13 amino acids. The CDR3 nucleotides read TGTGCCAGCAGTCTCCGGGTCCCCTACGAGCAGTACTTC. Amino acid sequence: CASSLRVPYEQYF.

Ten or more counts support this clonotype. V is TRBV5-1 and J is TRBJ2-7; 7 nucleotides line up with TRBD1. This CDR3 region has 13 residues. In germline, CDR1 is SGHRS, CDR2 YFSETQ. J lost 5 bases, V lost 2 bases, and 4 bases had no gene match. The CDR3, as DNA: TGCGCCAGCAGCTTCCCCACAGGGGACGAGCAGTACTTC. Its translation is CASSFPTGDEQYF.

CDR3: CASSLVLAGADTGELFF. The CDR3 DNA is TGCGCCAGCAGCTTGGTTCTAGCGGGAGCGGACACCGGGGAGCTGTTTTTT. This chain links TRBV5-1 with TRBJ2-2; 10 positions match TRBD2. CDR3 length: 17 residues. Trimming took 0 bases from V and 3 from J; bases not matched to a gene: 5. Germline V lookup: CDR1 SGHRS, CDR2 YFSETQ.

This clonotype was seen more than once but under ten times. The chain employs TRBV6-4 and TRBJ2-3; D gene uncertain. The V gene's germline CDR1 is MRHNA and CDR2 SNTAGT. V gave up 8 bases and J gave up 4 bases, with 13 bases separating them. The CDR3 is 13 residues long. The CDR3 DNA is TGTGCCAGCTCCCGGGTTATCGCAGATACGCAGTATTTT. Protein: CASSRVIADTQYF.

This clonotype was seen more than once but under ten times. This sequence joins TRBV19 and TRBJ2-7; a possible D gene is TRBD2 (6 bases). V lost 2 bases and J lost 6, with 17 bases in between. The length of the CDR3 is 15 residues. The germline gives CDR1 LNHDA, CDR2 SQIVND (reference sequence). The CDR3 sequence: CASSISHHGGVEQYF. CDR3 nucleotide sequence: TGTGCCAGTAGTATATCACATCACGGAGGGGTCGAGCAGTACTTC.

The sample holds a few counts of this clonotype. The rearrangement links TRBV11-2 to TRBJ2-7, with 8 bases fitting TRBD1. This CDR3 spans 19 amino acids. Germline trimming cut 1 base from V and 6 bases from J; bases unmatched to any gene: 20. Germline V gene sequence: CDR1 SGHAT, CDR2 FQNNGV. The CDR3 reads CASSLGRTGIGTGFVEQYF. CDR3 nucleotides: TGTGCCAGCAGCTTAGGCCGGACAGGGATAGGGACTGGCTTCGTCGAGCAGTACTTC.

There are many counts of this clonotype. The CDR3 here is CASTLSPGRQGEQYF. In nucleotides, the CDR3 is TGCGCCAGCACCCTTTCACCGGGACGACAAGGCGAGCAGTACTTC. This chain uses TRBV5-1 with TRBJ2-7, with D perhaps assigned TRBD1 or TRBD2 (5 bases each). The CDR3 totals 15 residues. Trimming removed 6 bases from V and 6 bases from J, with 22 bases in between. Per the germline V gene, CDR1 is SGHRS and CDR2 is YFSETQ.

This clonotype has a handful of counts. This CDR3 reads CATQPEQSTGELFF. The CDR3 DNA sequence: TGTGCCACCCAGCCCGAACAGTCCACCGGGGAGCTGTTTTTT. This sequence joins TRBV10-3 and TRBJ2-2; D unresolved. The CDR3 has 14 residues. Germline assignment: CDR1 ENHRY and CDR2 SYGVKD. Between the trimmed V and J ends, which lost 10 bases and 4 bases, there was a span of 16 bases.